Given below is one T cell receptor beta chain in context. No antigen is known for it. Base qualities are not provided; no much larger clone lies one nucleotide away. On a MiSeq, deep resolution sequencing aimed for a depth between 1 in 1 million and 1 in 200,000 T cells, with each clonotype covered 10x on average. The immunoSEQ hsTCRB Kit was used to generate the TCR beta libraries. The source study handled its data this way. Data were analyzed with ImmunoSEQ Data Assistant and ImmunoSEQ Analyzer, with V, D and J genes assigned per IMGT definitions. Clonality was computed as one minus normalized Shannon entropy of productive rearrangement frequencies, ranging from 0 to 1. Only overrepresented clonotypes making up at least 0.05% of the repertoire of each patient were included in the public clonotype analysis. Approximately 14 age-matched healthy donor repertoires from immuneACCESS served as clonality controls. As stored in TCRdb, this immuneACCESS dataset retains in-frame rearrangements with V and J assigned. A fraction of the clones does not appear; measured against another copy, unresolved V genes explain less than half of the discrepancy, and the remainder lacks a known reason. Clone size and the V and J calls come from that table; the DNA yielded D and trimming. The table for this sample lists roughly 180,000 clones; 72% of them were counted only once. Together, the top ten hold around an eighth of the sample.

The label giving this sample's time point can be read as: 24 months on ibrutinib. For TCR beta library preparation, roughly 2 micrograms of genomic DNA were isolated from cryopreserved PBMCs. Longitudinal blood samples from CLL patients on ibrutinib monotherapy underwent high-throughput TCR beta sequencing. The patients took part in an open-label, single-center phase 2 trial of ibrutinib monotherapy. This record belongs to a study of cytotoxic CD8 clonotypes in ibrutinib-treated CLL (TCRdb year 2021). A note on the overall study: The cohort was composed of more than ten relapsed/refractory and fewer than 16 treatment-naive patients; IGHV unmutated status was identified in 17 patients. Partial responses were observed in about 25 patients and complete responses in 2; after a median follow-up of 68 months, remission was maintained in 14 patients and progression was observed in approximately 12. Response samples were taken after a median of roughly eleven months on treatment, ranging from about 6 to 40 months. On average, each sample had roughly 260,000 productive templates and 96,000 or so productive rearrangements. Longitudinal samples were available for about 30% of the roughly 86 trial participants. Cryopreserved peripheral blood mononuclear cells were obtained prior to treatment, at the time of response, and at either disease progression or sustained remission. Every sample from remission and from progressive disease was obtained while the patients were still on ibrutinib.

The full study reports these points: At baseline, clonality was higher than in age-matched healthy donors and showed a strong correlation with circulating CD8+ T-cell counts. Public clonotypes were found to be uncommon and were observed to contract or remain stable during treatment; the increase in clonality was shown to reflect expansion of private clonotypes at ibrutinib response. Sampling times were not matched between sustained-remission and progressing patients, and lymph node repertoires were not studied. An increase in clonality was observed at ibrutinib response, with clonality remaining stable during sustained remission and falling back toward baseline at progression.

V gives up 0 bases and J gives up 7 bases, and the segment between their germline ends measures 7 bases. From its cysteine to its phenylalanine, the CDR3 spans 12 amino acids. Left in the record is the CDR3 DNA by itself, 36 bases read in frame from the first base. CDR1 is given as ENHRY and CDR2 as SYGVKD, both from the germline V gene. Material: PBMCs, obtained after 24 months of ibrutinib treatment. The chain employs TRBV10-3 and TRBJ2-7, with the D gene too uncertain to name. The TCR originated in a human donor with chronic lymphocytic leukemia. The CDR3 is CAISESIGEQYF. The nucleotide sequence is given as TGTGCCATCAGTGAGTCAATAGGGGAGCAGTACTTC.